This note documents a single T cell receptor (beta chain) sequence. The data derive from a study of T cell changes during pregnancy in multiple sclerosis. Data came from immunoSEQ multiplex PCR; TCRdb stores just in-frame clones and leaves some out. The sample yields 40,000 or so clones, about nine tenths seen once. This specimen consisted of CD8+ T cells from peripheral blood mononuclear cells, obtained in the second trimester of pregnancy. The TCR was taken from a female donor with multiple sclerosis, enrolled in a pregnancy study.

CDR3 loop: CASSWGHTEAFF. In DNA form, the CDR3 reads TGTGCCAGCAGCTGGGGGCACACTGAAGCTTTCTTT. The genes are TRBV5-6 and TRBJ1-1; TRBD1 might be the D (6 bases). The CDR3 loop spans 12 amino acids. The germline V gene encodes CDR1 SGHDT and CDR2 YYEEEE. V dropped 3 bases and J dropped 3 bases, with 6 bases sitting between them.